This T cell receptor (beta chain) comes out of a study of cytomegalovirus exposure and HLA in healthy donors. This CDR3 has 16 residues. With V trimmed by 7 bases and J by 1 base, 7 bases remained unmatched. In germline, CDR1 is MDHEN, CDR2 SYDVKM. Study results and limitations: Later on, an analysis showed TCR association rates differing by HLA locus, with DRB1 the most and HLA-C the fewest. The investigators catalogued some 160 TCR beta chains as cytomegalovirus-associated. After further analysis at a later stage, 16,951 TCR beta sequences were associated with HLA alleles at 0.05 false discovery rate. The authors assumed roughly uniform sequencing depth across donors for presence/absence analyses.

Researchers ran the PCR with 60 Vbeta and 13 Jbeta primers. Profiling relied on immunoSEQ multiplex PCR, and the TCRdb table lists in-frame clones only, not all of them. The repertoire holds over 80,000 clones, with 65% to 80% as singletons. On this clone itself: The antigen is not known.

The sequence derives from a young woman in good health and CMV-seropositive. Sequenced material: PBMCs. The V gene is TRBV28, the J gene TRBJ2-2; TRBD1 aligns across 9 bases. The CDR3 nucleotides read TGTGCCAGCACCTCAGGGGGACAGGGGAACACCGGGGAGCTGTTTTTT. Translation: CASTSGGQGNTGELFF.